This T cell receptor beta chain derives from a study of OX40 agonist ivuxolimab in advanced cancers. Turning to the study itself: There were three patients with partial responses, one having hepatocellular carcinoma and two cutaneous melanoma. Regarding the study as a whole: CD8+ T cells averaged more expanded clones than CD4+.

Any history of autoimmune disease or systemic immunosuppression disqualified patients. Turning to this clone: Its specificity is not known.

The method was immunoSEQ multiplex PCR; TCRdb's version includes in-frame clones alone and lacks a portion of them. The repertoire holds 70,000 or so clones, with around 88% as singletons. The sequencing used CD4+ or CD8+ T cells sorted from blood, collected in a trial of the OX40 agonist ivuxolimab. This receptor was identified in an adult with an advanced solid tumor such as melanoma, head and neck, liver or kidney cancer.

The CDR3 DNA reads TGTGCCAGCAGAAGACAGGGTAGTGTCATTGGCTACACCTTC. Protein: CASRRQGSVIGYTF. The V and J genes are TRBV27 and TRBJ1-2, with 7 bases fitting TRBD1. The CDR3 length is 14 residues. V dropped 6 bases and J dropped 7; count of bases not matched to a gene: 11. Per germline, CDR1 MNHEY and CDR2 SMNVEV (reference sequence).